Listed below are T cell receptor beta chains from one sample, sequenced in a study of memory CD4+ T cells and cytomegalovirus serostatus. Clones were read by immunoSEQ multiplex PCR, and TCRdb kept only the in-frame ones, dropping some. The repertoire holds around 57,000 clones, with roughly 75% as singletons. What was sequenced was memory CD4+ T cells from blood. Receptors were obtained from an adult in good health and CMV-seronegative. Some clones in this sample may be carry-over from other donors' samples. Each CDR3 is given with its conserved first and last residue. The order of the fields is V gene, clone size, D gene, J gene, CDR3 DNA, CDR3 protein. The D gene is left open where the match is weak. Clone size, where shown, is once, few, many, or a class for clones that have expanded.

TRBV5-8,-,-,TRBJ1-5,TGTGCCAGCAGCTCGTTGACGAGGGGGAGCAATCAGCCCCAGCATTTT,CASSSLTRGSNQPQHF
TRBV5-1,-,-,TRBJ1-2,TGCGCCAGCAGCTTGGCACTACAGGGAGCTTTTGATGGCTACACCTTC,CASSLALQGAFDGYTF
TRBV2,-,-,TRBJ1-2,TGTGCCAGCAGTGAACAGGGGATATATGGCTACACCTTC,CASSEQGIYGYTF
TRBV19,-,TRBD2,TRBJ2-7,TGTGCCAGTAGTGGAGCTCGACTAGCGGGAGTCGAGCAGTACTTC,CASSGARLAGVEQYF
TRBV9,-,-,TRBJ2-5,TGTGCCAGCAGCGTAGGGACAGTAAGGTTAGGAGAGACCCAGTACTTC,CASSVGTVRLGETQYF
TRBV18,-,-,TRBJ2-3,TGTGCCAGCTCACGGGGGATCGGCACAGATACGCAGTATTTT,CASSRGIGTDTQYF
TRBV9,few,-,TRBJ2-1,TGTGCCAGCAGCGTAGGAATCACAGTCGATGAGCAGTTCTTC,CASSVGITVDEQFF
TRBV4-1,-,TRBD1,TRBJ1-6,TGCGCCAGCAGCCAAGGCCCGGTCCTGAAGACAGGGGTCTATAATTCACCCCTCCACTTT,CASSQGPVLKTGVYNSPLHF
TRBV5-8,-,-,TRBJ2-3,TGTGCCAGCAGCTTGCAAGGGCGGTTAGACACAGATACGCAGTATTTT,CASSLQGRLDTDTQYF
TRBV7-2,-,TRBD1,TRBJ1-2,TGTGCCAGCAGACCCGGGACAGACTATGGCTACACCTTC,CASRPGTDYGYTF
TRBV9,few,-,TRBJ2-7,TGTGCCAGCAGCGTAGCTGTGGGGGCTCCCTACGAGCAGTACTTC,CASSVAVGAPYEQYF
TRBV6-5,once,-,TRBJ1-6,TGTGCTTCGACAGGCTCTTATAATTCACCCCTCCACTTT,CASTGSYNSPLHF
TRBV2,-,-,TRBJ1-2,TGTGCCAGCAGTGGAGGGATGGGCTATGGCTACACCTTC,CASSGGMGYGYTF
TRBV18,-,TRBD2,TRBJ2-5,TGTGCCAGCTCACCCCGGGGGGGCCAAGAGACCCAGTACTTC,CASSPRGGQETQYF
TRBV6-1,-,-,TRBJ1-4,TGTGCCAGCACTAAGGGTAATTTTGGTGAAAAACTGTTTTTT,CASTKGNFGEKLFF
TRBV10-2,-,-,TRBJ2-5,TGCGCCAGCAGTGGGACGAGTGTGGAGACCCAGTACTTC,CASSGTSVETQYF
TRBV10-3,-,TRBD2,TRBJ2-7,TGTGCCATCAGCCAAGGTAGCGGGAGGGGCACACTAAGGCAGTACTTC,CAISQGSGRGTLRQYF
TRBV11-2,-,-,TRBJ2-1,TGTGCCAGCAGCTTAGATCGAGACAGCTATGAGCAGTTCTTC,CASSLDRDSYEQFF
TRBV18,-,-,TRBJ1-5,TGTGCCAGCTCACCGGCGACTCAGGGTAATCAGCCCCAGCATTTT,CASSPATQGNQPQHF
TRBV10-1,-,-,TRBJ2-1,TGCGCCAGCACCGCCGGGAGTGAGCAGTTCTTC,CASTAGSEQFF
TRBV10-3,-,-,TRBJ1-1,TGTGCCATCAGGAGGGGAGGGAACACTGAAGCTTTCTTT,CAIRRGGNTEAFF
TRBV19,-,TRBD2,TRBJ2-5,TGTGCCAGTAGTATATTGGGACTAGCGGGAGGGCCCGGTGAGACCCAGTACTTC,CASSILGLAGGPGETQYF
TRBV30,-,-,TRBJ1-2,TGTGCCTGGAGTGTACTGCGGGGCATTCGTGGCTACACCTTC,CAWSVLRGIRGYTF
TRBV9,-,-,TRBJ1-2,TGTGCCAGCAGCATGGAGAGGGGTGGCTACACCTTC,CASSMERGGYTF
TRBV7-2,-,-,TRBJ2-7,TGTGCCAGCAGCTTAGAGTTGGGGCCCTCCTACGAGCAGTACTTC,CASSLELGPSYEQYF
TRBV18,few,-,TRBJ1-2,TGTGCCAGCTCACCAGCCAAAGCGGCGGGGGGAATAAACTATGGCTACACCTTC,CASSPAKAAGGINYGYTF
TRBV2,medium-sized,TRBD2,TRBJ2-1,TGTGCCAGCGAACTGGGACTAGCGGGAGAGGAGCAGTTCTTC,CASELGLAGEEQFF
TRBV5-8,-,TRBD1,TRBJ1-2,TGTGCCAGCAGCTTCCGGGACAGGGTTTCCTATGGCTACACCTTC,CASSFRDRVSYGYTF